Described below is a single TCR beta chain sequence and its context. Its antigen is unidentified. The data stem from a study of OX40 agonist ivuxolimab in advanced cancers. Study context: Three dose-escalation patients had partial responses: one with hepatocellular carcinoma and two with cutaneous melanoma.

Generated by immunoSEQ multiplex PCR, the TCRdb table keeps only in-frame clones and is missing some. The table includes some 8,900 clones, roughly 70% detected once. General study findings and limits: Averaging showed that CD8+ T cells had more expanded clones than CD4+ did. The study observed clonal expansion of CD4+ and CD8+ blood T cells by week 6 at 0.1 to 3.0 mg/kg.

Germline CDR1 and CDR2: SGHKS and YYEKEE (reference sequence). This CDR3 is built from 13 residues. V shed 2 bases, J shed 6 bases, and the junction held 4 bases outside the gene matches. The sequence was collected from an adult with an advanced solid tumor such as melanoma, head and neck, liver or kidney cancer. This chain uses TRBV5-5 with TRBJ1-1; 7 bases align to TRBD1. Here the sequenced sample was CD4+ or CD8+ T cells sorted from blood, taken in a trial of the OX40 agonist ivuxolimab. The CDR3 spells CASSLGQASEAFF. CDR3 in DNA: TGTGCCAGCAGCTTAGGACAGGCTTCTGAAGCTTTCTTT.